Following are 21 T cell receptor beta chains from one sample sequenced in a study of glioma-infiltrating T cells after dendritic cell vaccination. This sample's time point: after dendritic cell vaccination, including at tumor progression/relapse. The protocol was immunoSEQ multiplex PCR, while the TCRdb copy is restricted to in-frame clones and leaves out a portion. The profile covers tens of thousands of clones, with 87% appearing a single time and around 2.4% taken by the ten largest. The sample was blood, taken after dendritic cell vaccination. Every receptor here comes from a human donor with glioblastoma.

The gene calls are TRBV29-1 and TRBJ1-5, with TRBD1 matching 8 bases. The germline V gene has CDR1 SQVTM and CDR2 ANQGSEA. Trimming at V came to 4 bases and at J to 2 bases, leaving 4 bases not matched to a gene. CDR3 size: 14 residues. The CDR3 sequence: CSVVPTGGNQPQHF. The CDR3 DNA reads TGCAGCGTTGTCCCGACAGGGGGCAATCAGCCCCAGCATTTT.

The rearrangement joins TRBV6-5 to TRBJ1-1, with 7 bases fitting TRBD1. This CDR3 has 12 amino acids. Germline V gene data show CDR1 as MNHEY and CDR2 as SVGAGI. J gave up 5 bases and V 10 bases, and 7 bases lay outside the gene matches. The CDR3 nucleotides are TGTGCCACCAGGGGGGGAGGAACTGAAGCTTTCTTT. Translated: CATRGGGTEAFF.

V is TRBV5-1 and J is TRBJ2-3; 9 bases fit TRBD1. After removal of 2 bases from V and 8 bases from J, the junction contained 12 bases not matched to a gene. Germline lookup yields CDR1 SGHRS and CDR2 YFSETQ. This CDR3 has 16 amino acids. CDR3 protein: CASSFGRDRERGTQYF. The DNA for the CDR3 is TGCGCCAGCAGCTTCGGTCGGGACAGGGAGAGGGGTACGCAGTATTTT.

This clone was counted once. The rearrangement links TRBV7-6 to TRBJ2-5; D remains ambiguous. The J call is uncertain, as TRBJ2-7 better fits the DNA end. The germline gives CDR1 SGHVS, CDR2 FNYEAQ. CDR3 length: 14 residues. The CDR3 spells CASSLRPDSYEQYF. The CDR3 coding sequence is TGTGCCAGCAGCTTAAGACCAGACTCCTACGAGCAGTACTTC.

This chain joins TRBV28 and TRBJ1-2; weak D call: TRBD1 (6 bases). Germline lookup yields CDR1 MDHEN and CDR2 SYDVKM. The CDR3 is 13 amino acids. The germline V and J ends were trimmed by 6 bases and 3 bases, with 11 bases remaining between them. This chain's CDR3 is CASRKQGYYGYTF. The CDR3 DNA follows: TGTGCCAGCAGGAAGCAGGGGTACTATGGCTACACCTTC.

The chain uses TRBV6-4 and TRBJ2-3, with 10 bases that match TRBD1. The CDR3 extends over 16 amino acids. From germline, CDR1 is MRHNA and CDR2 SNTAGT. The junction had 7 bases not matched to a gene; V was cut back by 4 bases and J by 3 bases. This CDR3 is CASSARDRGATDTQYF. The CDR3 DNA follows: TGTGCCAGCAGTGCCCGGGACAGGGGAGCTACAGATACGCAGTATTTT.

The rearrangement links TRBV18 to TRBJ1-2; D might be TRBD1 (5 bases). The CDR3 sequence is 12 residues long. CDR1 and CDR2 (germline): KGHSH, LQKENI. The V and J ends lost 4 bases and 8 bases respectively, with 11 bases between them. CDR3 region: CASSLGTGGYTF. For the CDR3, the DNA is TGTGCCAGCTCACTCGGAACAGGAGGCTACACCTTC.

The table lists this clone with a count of one. The CDR3 nucleotides read TGTGCCAGCTCACCACGTACTAGCGGGGGAACTGGGGCCAACGTCCTGACTTTC. Its translation is CASSPRTSGGTGANVLTF. V gene TRBV18 combines with J gene TRBJ2-6, with 11 positions matching TRBD2. The CDR3 extends over 18 amino acids. The junction had 4 bases not matched to a gene; V was cut back by 1 base and J by 2 bases. Germline CDR1 reads KGHSH; CDR2 reads LQKENI.

The chain combines TRBV27 with TRBJ1-3, with no clear D. From germline, CDR1 is MNHEY and CDR2 SMNVEV (reference sequence). The CDR3 runs to 13 residues. Trimming removed 3 bases at V and 3 bases at J, with 6 bases between. The CDR3 loop reads CASSLDFGNTIYF. The CDR3 DNA reads as TGTGCCAGCAGTTTGGACTTTGGAAACACCATATATTTT.

V is TRBV7-9 and J is TRBJ2-7; 8 bases align to TRBD2. Looked up from germline, CDR1 is SEHNR and CDR2 is FQNEAQ (reference sequence). The CDR3 length is 15 residues. The J segment lost 7 bases and the V segment lost 3 bases, leaving 11 bases of the junction unmatched. The CDR3 is CASSLETGGLPEQYF. CDR3 DNA: TGTGCCAGCAGCTTGGAGACGGGAGGGCTCCCTGAGCAGTACTTC.

This chain connects TRBV6-6 to TRBJ1-1, with a possible D match to TRBD1 (5 bases). There are 15 residues in the CDR3. The V end lost 2 bases, the J end lost 4 bases, and 14 bases lay between the germline ends. In germline, CDR1 is MNHNY, CDR2 SVGAGI (reference sequence). The CDR3 bases are TGTGCCAGCAGTTACCGTGGTCCCCAGGGCACTGAAGCTTTCTTT. It encodes CASSYRGPQGTEAFF.

V and J are TRBV5-1 and TRBJ1-2; 9 bases fit TRBD1. Germline values: CDR1 SGHRS, CDR2 YFSETQ. The V and J ends lost 4 bases and 3 bases, in that order; junction bases with no gene match: 13. CDR3 length equals 17 residues. CDR3 in amino acids: CASSEVPGQGLDYGYTF. The CDR3 coding sequence is TGCGCCAGCAGCGAGGTCCCGGGACAGGGTTTGGACTATGGCTACACCTTC.

This clone was seen a single time. The chain links TRBV19 to TRBJ1-1; unclear D gene. Germline values: CDR1 LNHDA, CDR2 SQIVND (reference sequence). The CDR3 spans 14 residues. Trimming left V 0 bases short and J 10 bases short, with 15 bases between. The CDR3 region is CASSIDREALRAFF. CDR3 in DNA: TGTGCCAGTAGTATAGACCGGGAAGCCCTACGAGCTTTCTTT.

This clone was observed once. This sequence joins TRBV7-3 and TRBJ2-3, with TRBD2 matching 9 bases. This CDR3 comprises 16 residues. CDR1 is SGHTA, CDR2 FQGTGA, per germline. V dropped 2 bases and J dropped 2; count of bases not matched to a gene: 5. The CDR3 DNA sequence: TGTGCCAGCAGCTTAGGGCTAGCGGGACCCACAGATACGCAGTATTTT. Protein sequence: CASSLGLAGPTDTQYF.

The gene calls are TRBV6-5 and TRBJ2-1; D gene uncertain. Trimming shortened V by 5 bases and J by 5 bases, and 4 bases separated the two germline ends. Germline lookup yields CDR1 MNHEY and CDR2 SVGAGI. This CDR3 is built from 11 residues. CDR3 nucleotide sequence: TGTGCCAGCAGTCACAACAATGAGCAGTTCTTC. Amino acid sequence: CASSHNNEQFF.

V and J are TRBV18 and TRBJ1-2; D is perhaps TRBD1 (5 bases). CDR3 length: 15 amino acids. With 3 bases removed from V and 3 bases from J, the gap between germline ends came to 14 bases. CDR1 KGHSH and CDR2 LQKENI come from the germline V gene. CDR3 amino acids: CASSPTTDVDYGYTF. CDR3 bases: TGTGCCAGCTCACCCACGACAGACGTTGACTATGGCTACACCTTC.

V usage is TRBV5-4 and J usage is TRBJ2-5; weak D call: TRBD1 (7 bases). The ends were cut back, 4 bases at V and 4 bases at J, with 17 bases in the middle. Germline CDR1 reads SGHNT; CDR2 reads YYREEE (reference sequence). The CDR3 sequence is 15 residues long. The CDR3: CASSPGGGGRETQYF. CDR3 coding DNA: TGTGCCAGCAGCCCAGGAGGGGGCGGGCGAGAGACCCAGTACTTC.

The V and J genes are TRBV27 and TRBJ1-5; unclear D gene. Between the trimmed V and J ends, which lost 5 bases and 7 bases, there was a span of 12 bases. Germline assignment: CDR1 MNHEY and CDR2 SMNVEV (reference sequence). The CDR3 covers 13 residues. The CDR3 is CASSLGSGQPQHF. The DNA of the CDR3 is TGTGCCAGCAGTCTAGGTTCGGGGCAGCCCCAGCATTTT.

The CDR3 sequence: CASSQRQGWNTEAFF. DNA for the CDR3: TGCGCCAGCAGCCAGAGACAGGGGTGGAACACTGAAGCTTTCTTT. The V gene is TRBV4-1, the J gene TRBJ1-1; 8 nucleotides align to TRBD1. The CDR3 is made up of 15 amino acids. The trim removed 3 bases at V and 1 base at J, leaving 4 bases unmatched. Germline CDR1 MGHRA, CDR2 YSYEKL.

This chain connects TRBV4-3 to TRBJ2-3; TRBD1 matches at 8 bases. Germline assignment: CDR1 LGHNA and CDR2 YSLEER. The CDR3 consists of 14 residues. V trimming: 4 bases; J trimming: 5 bases; junction bases outside the gene matches: 5. CDR3 sequence (DNA): TGCGCCAGCAGCCTCCGACAGGGGAAAGATACGCAGTATTTT. Protein: CASSLRQGKDTQYF.

This clone was seen only a few times. The V gene is TRBV6-6, the J gene TRBJ2-7; a possible D gene is TRBD2 (6 bases). V lost 7 bases, J lost 2 bases, and 15 bases lay in between. Germline CDR1 and CDR2: MNHNY and SVGAGI (reference sequence). The CDR3 covers 14 residues. The CDR3 loop is CASTRRDETYEQYF. In nucleotides, the CDR3 is TGTGCCAGCACCAGGAGGGACGAGACCTACGAGCAGTACTTC.